This T cell receptor (beta chain) is drawn from a study of glioma-infiltrating T cells after dendritic cell vaccination. Primers: 60 V beta forward and 13 J beta reverse. Some clones are missing from TCRdb's copy, which holds only in-frame ones; the method was immunoSEQ multiplex PCR. There are more than 100,000 clones in the sample; roughly 81% occur only once, and about 12% lies in the top ten. None of the glioblastoma patients had an isocitrate dehydrogenase mutation. Germline V gene data show CDR1 as SEHNR and CDR2 as FQNEAQ (reference sequence). V trimming: 0 bases; J trimming: 6 bases; junction bases outside the gene matches: 0. The CDR3 is 13 residues long.

This TCR was recovered from a human donor with glioblastoma. The chain has TRBV7-9 and TRBJ1-1, with 8 nucleotides matching TRBD1. The sequences come from blood, collected before dendritic cell vaccination. This CDR3 reads CASSLATGAEAFF. CDR3 in DNA: TGTGCCAGCAGCTTAGCGACAGGGGCTGAAGCTTTCTTT.